This record looks at one T cell receptor beta chain sequence and its context. Antigen: not known. The sample is drawn from a study of T cells after yellow fever vaccination. Points from the study as a whole: Abundant contaminating clonotypes from the bulk population could appear in FACS-sorted repertoires. The study re-detected most primary-vaccination clones after the booster (under 97% CD4, roughly 85% CD8).

TCR cDNA, made by 5'RACE template switching, carried an added universal primer site and UMIs. TCRdb ran MiXCR on the 5' RACE reads and lists one entry per CDR3 protein. The top ten clones hold 30% to 45% of a sample with under 90,000 distinct CDR3 sequences, under 8% of them seen once. V shed 5 bases and J 1 base; nucleotides not matched to a gene: 13. CDR1 and CDR2 (germline): SGHTA, FQGNSA. The CDR3 is 17 amino acids. The receptor comes from a man aged 18 to 35 who received the YFV17D yellow fever vaccine. The chain couples TRBV7-2 to TRBJ2-5, with 7 bases fitting TRBD2. The sample was CD8+ T cells sorted from PBMCs, taken roughly 46 days after the first yellow fever vaccination. The DNA of the CDR3 is TGTGCCAGCAGCCCCACCCCGCTGATAGCGGGCCAAGAGACCCAGTACTTC. Translated, it gives CASSPTPLIAGQETQYF.